Listed below are T cell receptor beta chains from one sample, sequenced in a study of OX40 agonist ivuxolimab in advanced cancers. This table comes from immunoSEQ multiplex PCR, and its TCRdb copy is limited to in-frame clones, with some not included. Among some 60,000 clones listed, around 88% were seen once. Sequences were derived from CD4+ or CD8+ T cells sorted from blood, sampled in a trial of the OX40 agonist ivuxolimab. The source is an adult with an advanced solid tumor such as melanoma, head and neck, liver or kidney cancer. Both conserved end residues are part of each CDR3. The order of the fields is clone size, J gene, D gene, V gene, CDR3 DNA, CDR3 protein. A D gene is named only where the DNA matches it firmly. Only some rows state a clone size, as once, few, many or a class for expanded clones.

clone_size: -
j_call: TRBJ1-1
d_call: -
v_call: TRBV2
cdr3_nt: TGTGCCAGCCTGATATATATGAACACTGAAGCTTTCTTT
cdr3_aa: CASLIYMNTEAFF

clone_size: -
j_call: TRBJ1-5
d_call: -
v_call: TRBV5-6
cdr3_nt: TGTGCCAGCAGCTTGTGGGTTAGCAATCAGCCCCAGCATTTT
cdr3_aa: CASSLWVSNQPQHF

clone_size: -
j_call: TRBJ2-6
d_call: -
v_call: TRBV2
cdr3_nt: TGTGCCAGCAGGAGGACAGAATCGAGCTCTGGGGCCAACGTCCTGACTTTC
cdr3_aa: CASRRTESSSGANVLTF

clone_size: -
j_call: TRBJ1-2
d_call: -
v_call: TRBV6-5
cdr3_nt: TGTGCCAGCAGTGGTGCAGGGGCCTATGGCTACACCTTC
cdr3_aa: CASSGAGAYGYTF

clone_size: -
j_call: TRBJ2-1
d_call: TRBD1
v_call: TRBV4-1
cdr3_nt: TGCGCCAGCAGCGCCGGGACAGGGCCGAGTGAGCAGTTCTTC
cdr3_aa: CASSAGTGPSEQFF

clone_size: -
j_call: TRBJ1-2
d_call: TRBD1
v_call: TRBV5-8
cdr3_nt: TGTGCCAGCAGCTTGTATGGGACAGCCCATGGCTACACCTTC
cdr3_aa: CASSLYGTAHGYTF

clone_size: once
j_call: TRBJ2-1
d_call: TRBD2
v_call: TRBV2
cdr3_nt: TGTGCCAGCATGACTTCATATAGCGGGCGATACAATGAGCAGTTCTTC
cdr3_aa: CASMTSYSGRYNEQFF

clone_size: once
j_call: TRBJ1-1
d_call: -
v_call: TRBV9
cdr3_nt: TGTGCCAGCAGCGTAGCTGAGGGTGAAGCTTTCTTT
cdr3_aa: CASSVAEGEAFF

clone_size: -
j_call: TRBJ1-1
d_call: TRBD1
v_call: TRBV10-3
cdr3_nt: TGTGCCATCAGTGGGGACAGCACTGAAGCTTTCTTT
cdr3_aa: CAISGDSTEAFF

clone_size: -
j_call: TRBJ2-3
d_call: -
v_call: TRBV28
cdr3_nt: TGTGCCAGCAGTTCGGGACATACGCAGTATTTT
cdr3_aa: CASSSGHTQYF

clone_size: -
j_call: TRBJ2-1
d_call: TRBD2
v_call: TRBV5-1
cdr3_nt: TGCGCCAGCAGCTTAGGACTGATGGGCGGGAGAACCCACAATGAGCAGTTCTTC
cdr3_aa: CASSLGLMGGRTHNEQFF

clone_size: once
j_call: TRBJ2-7
d_call: -
v_call: TRBV18
cdr3_nt: TGTGCCAGCTCACCAGCCGGGGAGGCGTACGAGCAGTACTTC
cdr3_aa: CASSPAGEAYEQYF

clone_size: -
j_call: TRBJ1-5
d_call: -
v_call: TRBV30
cdr3_nt: TGTGCCTGGAGTGGGAAGCCCCAGCATTTT
cdr3_aa: CAWSGKPQHF

clone_size: -
j_call: TRBJ1-1
d_call: -
v_call: TRBV29-1
cdr3_nt: TGCAGCGGTAGGGACGGACCTTACAACACTGAAGCTTTCTTT
cdr3_aa: CSGRDGPYNTEAFF

clone_size: once
j_call: TRBJ2-3
d_call: TRBD1
v_call: TRBV27
cdr3_nt: TGTGCCAGCAGTCGGGACAGGGGGTGGACAGATACGCAGTATTTT
cdr3_aa: CASSRDRGWTDTQYF

clone_size: -
j_call: TRBJ1-2
d_call: -
v_call: TRBV19
cdr3_nt: TGTGCCAGTACCCCCGGGAGTTCGGCGCATGGCTACACCTTC
cdr3_aa: CASTPGSSAHGYTF

clone_size: -
j_call: TRBJ2-7
d_call: TRBD2
v_call: TRBV10-3
cdr3_nt: TGTGCCATCAGTGAGTCGATGATCGGTAGCGGGAGCTACGAGCAGTACTTC
cdr3_aa: CAISESMIGSGSYEQYF

clone_size: -
j_call: TRBJ2-5
d_call: -
v_call: TRBV5-1
cdr3_nt: TGCGCCAGCGTCCACGGCGGGCAGGGAAGAGAGACCCAGTACTTC
cdr3_aa: CASVHGGQGRETQYF

clone_size: -
j_call: TRBJ2-3
d_call: TRBD2
v_call: TRBV9
cdr3_nt: TGTGCCAGCAGCGCGGGACTAGCCGCAGTGACAGATACGCAGTATTTT
cdr3_aa: CASSAGLAAVTDTQYF

clone_size: -
j_call: TRBJ2-1
d_call: -
v_call: TRBV18
cdr3_nt: TGTGCCAGCTCACCTGACAGGGAGGATGAGCAGTTCTTC
cdr3_aa: CASSPDREDEQFF

clone_size: -
j_call: TRBJ1-2
d_call: -
v_call: TRBV28
cdr3_nt: TGTGCCAGCAGTTCGCCATACAGGTTTGGACACTCTGGCTACACCTTC
cdr3_aa: CASSSPYRFGHSGYTF

clone_size: -
j_call: TRBJ2-5
d_call: TRBD2
v_call: TRBV5-1
cdr3_nt: TGCGCCAGCCGAAATATCCCGACTAGCGGGGGGGAAGAGACCCAGTACTTC
cdr3_aa: CASRNIPTSGGEETQYF

clone_size: -
j_call: TRBJ1-2
d_call: -
v_call: TRBV15
cdr3_nt: TGTGCCACCAGCAGAGCACAGGGCCACGGCTACACCTTC
cdr3_aa: CATSRAQGHGYTF

clone_size: -
j_call: TRBJ2-3
d_call: -
v_call: TRBV7-8
cdr3_nt: TGTGCCAGCAGCTTAGCGCTCTTTCAGCAGTATTTT
cdr3_aa: CASSLALFQQYF

clone_size: -
j_call: TRBJ2-6
d_call: TRBD1
v_call: TRBV4-1
cdr3_nt: TGCGCCAGCAGCCCCGGACAGGGAGCCGGGGCCAACGTCCTGACTTTC
cdr3_aa: CASSPGQGAGANVLTF

clone_size: once
j_call: TRBJ1-1
d_call: TRBD1
v_call: TRBV5-1
cdr3_nt: TGCGCCAGCAGCAGTACGGACAGGCGGAACACTGAAGCTTTCTTT
cdr3_aa: CASSSTDRRNTEAFF

clone_size: -
j_call: TRBJ2-2
d_call: TRBD1
v_call: TRBV9
cdr3_nt: TGTGCCAGCAGCGTAGAGGGACAGGGTTCCGGGGAGCTGTTTTTT
cdr3_aa: CASSVEGQGSGELFF

clone_size: once
j_call: TRBJ1-1
d_call: -
v_call: TRBV7-9
cdr3_nt: TGTGCCAGCGCACAACAGCAGAACACTGAAGCTTTCTTT
cdr3_aa: CASAQQQNTEAFF

clone_size: -
j_call: TRBJ1-3
d_call: -
v_call: TRBV5-1
cdr3_nt: TGCGCCAGCAATCCCGGGACGTTGAGCTCTGGAAACACCATATATTTT
cdr3_aa: CASNPGTLSSGNTIYF

clone_size: -
j_call: TRBJ1-1
d_call: -
v_call: TRBV5-1
cdr3_nt: TGCGCCAGCAGCCTTAACACATTAAACACTGAAGCTTTCTTT
cdr3_aa: CASSLNTLNTEAFF

clone_size: once
j_call: TRBJ1-2
d_call: -
v_call: TRBV5-5
cdr3_nt: TGTGCCAGCAGCTTTTATCTAACGGAGAACTATGGCTACACCTTC
cdr3_aa: CASSFYLTENYGYTF

clone_size: -
j_call: TRBJ1-5
d_call: TRBD1
v_call: TRBV19
cdr3_nt: TGTGCCAGTAGTATCGGATGGGGGACAGGGGCGTCCAATCAGCCCCAGCATTTT
cdr3_aa: CASSIGWGTGASNQPQHF

clone_size: -
j_call: TRBJ2-5
d_call: -
v_call: TRBV7-6
cdr3_nt: TGTGCCAGCAGCTGGACCAGAGGCAACCAAGAGACCCAGTACTTC
cdr3_aa: CASSWTRGNQETQYF

clone_size: -
j_call: TRBJ2-1
d_call: -
v_call: TRBV28
cdr3_nt: TGTGCCAGCAGCCGACACTGGGGTGGGGGGTACAATGAGCAGTTCTTC
cdr3_aa: CASSRHWGGGYNEQFF

clone_size: -
j_call: TRBJ1-2
d_call: -
v_call: TRBV12-2
cdr3_nt: TGTGCAAGTCGCTTTAGTCGGGGGGTGAGGACGGACTATGGCTACACCTTC
cdr3_aa: CASRFSRGVRTDYGYTF

clone_size: -
j_call: TRBJ2-7
d_call: TRBD2
v_call: TRBV7-2
cdr3_nt: TGTGCCAGCAGCACCCAAGCCCGGACTAGCGGGAGCTACGAGCAGTACTTC
cdr3_aa: CASSTQARTSGSYEQYF

clone_size: -
j_call: TRBJ1-2
d_call: -
v_call: TRBV5-1
cdr3_nt: TGCGCCAGCAGCTTGGGGGGACGGAACTATGGCTACACCTTC
cdr3_aa: CASSLGGRNYGYTF

clone_size: -
j_call: TRBJ2-3
d_call: -
v_call: TRBV5-1
cdr3_nt: TGCGCCAGCAGCTTTTTGCGAGATGCAGATACGCAGTATTTT
cdr3_aa: CASSFLRDADTQYF

clone_size: few
j_call: TRBJ2-1
d_call: -
v_call: TRBV27
cdr3_nt: TGTGCCAGCAGTTCCCGGAGGGGCGGTGAGCAGTTCTTC
cdr3_aa: CASSSRRGGEQFF

clone_size: -
j_call: TRBJ1-2
d_call: -
v_call: TRBV28
cdr3_nt: TGTGCCAGCGGGACCCCCCAAGGCTATGGCTACACCTTC
cdr3_aa: CASGTPQGYGYTF

clone_size: -
j_call: TRBJ1-2
d_call: -
v_call: TRBV28
cdr3_nt: TGTGCCAGCAGTTTATCGCGGGGCAGCTATGGCTACACCTTC
cdr3_aa: CASSLSRGSYGYTF

clone_size: -
j_call: TRBJ1-4
d_call: -
v_call: TRBV27
cdr3_nt: TGTGCCACCAGCCCGGACGGATTTAGAGCTAATGAAAAACTGTTTTTT
cdr3_aa: CATSPDGFRANEKLFF

clone_size: -
j_call: TRBJ2-7
d_call: -
v_call: TRBV7-3
cdr3_nt: TGTGCCAGCAGCTCCCACCCCGAGGCCGACGACTCCTACGAGCAGTACTTC
cdr3_aa: CASSSHPEADDSYEQYF

clone_size: few
j_call: TRBJ1-5
d_call: -
v_call: TRBV7-9
cdr3_nt: TGTGCCAGCAGCTTAGAGGGCAGGCCGGGGCAGCCCCAGCATTTT
cdr3_aa: CASSLEGRPGQPQHF